This T cell receptor beta chain emerged from a study of shared clonotypes between healthy human individuals. The naive CD8 fraction comprised CD45RO-negative cells positively selected for CCR7 and excluded terminally differentiated effector memory CD45RA+ cells. The table came from immunoSEQ multiplex PCR; TCRdb's copy has only in-frame clones and leaves some out. Here the sample spans about 820,000 clones, 80% to 95% being singletons. Trimming cost V 2 bases and J 5 bases; bases outside gene matches: 8. Germline V lookup: CDR1 SGHVS, CDR2 FNYEAQ. This CDR3 has 16 amino acids. The specimen sequenced was naive CD8+ T cells sorted from blood. The sequence was collected from a man aged 25-45 years in good health. This chain links TRBV7-6 with TRBJ1-5; TRBD1 agrees at 8 bases. CDR3 sequence (DNA): TGTGCCAGCAGCTTAACGGCAGGGGGCCTTGATCAGCCCCAGCATTTT. This codes for CASSLTAGGLDQPQHF.